In its sample, the clone carrying this T cell receptor beta chain was seen a few times. Germline V gene lookup returns CDR1 MGHDK and CDR2 SYGVNS. The CDR3 totals 15 residues. J was trimmed by 0 bases and V by 5 bases; bases with no gene match: 3. Targeted sequencing depth ranged from 1 in 200,000 to 1 in 1 million T cells. Some clones are missing from TCRdb's copy, which holds only in-frame ones; the method was immunoSEQ multiplex PCR. The sample carries roughly 51,000 clones, 53% recorded once. These data come from a study of cytotoxic CD8 clonotypes in ibrutinib-treated CLL. For the study at large: For this cohort, patients were about a dozen relapsed/refractory and about 16 treatment-naive, while 17 were IGHV unmutated. It was after a median 12 months of treatment, range 6 to 36, that response samples were taken.

This sample comprised PBMCs, obtained after 12 months of ibrutinib treatment. V usage is TRBV25-1 and J usage is TRBJ2-1, with TRBD2 matching 8 bases. This TCR was recovered from a human donor with chronic lymphocytic leukemia. CDR3 sequence (DNA): TGTGCCAGCAGTATAGCGGGAAACTCCTACAATGAGCAGTTCTTC. Its protein product is CASSIAGNSYNEQFF.